Below, one TCR beta chain is given with its context. This specimen belongs to a study of T cells after yellow fever vaccination. One entry per CDR3 protein, called by TCRdb with MiXCR from the 5' RACE reads. The sample lists roughly 68,000 distinct CDR3 sequences, approximately 7% seen once, with about 40% in the top ten. Trimming stripped 2 bases from V and 1 base from J, with 8 bases between. The CDR3 is 14 residues long. CDR1 is LNHDA, CDR2 SQIVND, per germline (reference sequence). This receptor was identified in a man younger than 35 who received the YFV17D yellow fever vaccine. Here the sequenced sample was CD8+ T cells sorted from PBMCs, taken around 45 days after the first yellow fever vaccination. This chain connects TRBV19 to TRBJ1-1; D gene uncertain. The CDR3 DNA is TGTGCCAGTAGTATACGGATCGGGAACACTGAAGCTTTCTTT. Residues: CASSIRIGNTEAFF.